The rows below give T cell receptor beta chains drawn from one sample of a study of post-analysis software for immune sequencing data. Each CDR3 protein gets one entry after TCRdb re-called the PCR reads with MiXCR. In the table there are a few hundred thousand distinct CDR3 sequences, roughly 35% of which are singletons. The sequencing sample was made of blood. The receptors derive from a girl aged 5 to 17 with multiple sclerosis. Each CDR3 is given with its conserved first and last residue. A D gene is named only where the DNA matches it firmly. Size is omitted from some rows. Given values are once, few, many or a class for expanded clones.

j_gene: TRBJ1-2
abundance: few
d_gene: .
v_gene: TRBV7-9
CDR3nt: TGTGCCAGCAGCTTGGGGGCCGGGTCTTATGGCTACACCTTC
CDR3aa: CASSLGAGSYGYTF

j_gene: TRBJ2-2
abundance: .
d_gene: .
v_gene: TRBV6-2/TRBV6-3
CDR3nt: TGTGCCAGCACCCCCGCTAGTGCCACCGGGGAGCTGTTTTTT
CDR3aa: CASTPASATGELFF

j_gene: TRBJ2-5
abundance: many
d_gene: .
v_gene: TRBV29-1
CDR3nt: TGCAGCGGCTCCGGGGCCGAAGAGACCCAGTACTTC
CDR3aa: CSGSGAEETQYF

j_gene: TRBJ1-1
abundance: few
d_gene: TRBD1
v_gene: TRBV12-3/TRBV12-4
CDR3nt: TGTGCCAGCAGTGCACAGGGGGATTGGAGCACTGAAGCTTTCTTT
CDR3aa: CASSAQGDWSTEAFF

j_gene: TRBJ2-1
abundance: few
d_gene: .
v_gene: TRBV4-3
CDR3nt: TGCGCCAGCAGCCAAGGCCATGAGCAGTTCTTC
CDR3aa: CASSQGHEQFF

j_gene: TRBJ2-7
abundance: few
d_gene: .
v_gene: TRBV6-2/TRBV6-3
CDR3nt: TGTGCCAGCAGTTATGCGGACATGTACGAGCAGTACTTC
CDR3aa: CASSYADMYEQYF

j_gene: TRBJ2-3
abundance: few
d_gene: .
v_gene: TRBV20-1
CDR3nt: TGCAGTGCGGCGCGGGGGCCTAGCACAGATACGCAGTATTTT
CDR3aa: CSAARGPSTDTQYF

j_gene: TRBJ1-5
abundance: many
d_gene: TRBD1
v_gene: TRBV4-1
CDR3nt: TGCGCCAGCAGCCAAGACTCGACAGGGGATTGGTATCAGCCCCAGCATTTT
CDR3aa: CASSQDSTGDWYQPQHF

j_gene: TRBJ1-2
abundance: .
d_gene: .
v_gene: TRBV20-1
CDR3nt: TGCAGTGCTCCCGAAGACAGGCGTGGGGGTGGCTACACCTTC
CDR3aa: CSAPEDRRGGGYTF

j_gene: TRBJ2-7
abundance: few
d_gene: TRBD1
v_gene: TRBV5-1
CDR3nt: TGCGCCAGCCGCCGGGACAGGGACTACGAGCAGTACTTC
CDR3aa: CASRRDRDYEQYF

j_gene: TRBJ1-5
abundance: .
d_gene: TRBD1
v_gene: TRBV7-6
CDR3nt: TGTGCCAGCAGGTTCCTAGACAGGGGGCCTAATCAGCCCCAGCATTTT
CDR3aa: CASRFLDRGPNQPQHF

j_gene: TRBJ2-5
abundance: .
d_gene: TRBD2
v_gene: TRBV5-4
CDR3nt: TGTGCCAGCAGCGTGGGGCTAGCGGGCACACCCCAAGAGACCCAGTACTTC
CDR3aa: CASSVGLAGTPQETQYF

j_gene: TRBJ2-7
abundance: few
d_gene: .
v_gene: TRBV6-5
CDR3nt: TGTGCCAGCAGTTCTACAGGTTTCCCCTACGAGCAGTACTTC
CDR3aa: CASSSTGFPYEQYF

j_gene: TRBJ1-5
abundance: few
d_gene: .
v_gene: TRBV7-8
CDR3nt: TGTGCCAGCAGCTTAATTGATAGCAATCAGCCCCAGCATTTT
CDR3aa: CASSLIDSNQPQHF

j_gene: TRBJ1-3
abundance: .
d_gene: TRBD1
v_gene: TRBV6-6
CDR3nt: TGTGCCAGCAGGCTCAGGGGGCGAGGAAACACCATATATTTT
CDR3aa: CASRLRGRGNTIYF

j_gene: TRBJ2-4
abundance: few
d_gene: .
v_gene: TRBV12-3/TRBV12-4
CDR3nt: TGTGCCAGCAGTCCAAACGGGGCGTTCAAGCAGTACTTC
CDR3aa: CASSPNGAFKQYF

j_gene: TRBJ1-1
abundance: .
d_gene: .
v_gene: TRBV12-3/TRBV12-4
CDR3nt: TGTGCCAGCAGCTTAGGGACGGTCCCTGAAGCTTTCTTT
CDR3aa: CASSLGTVPEAFF

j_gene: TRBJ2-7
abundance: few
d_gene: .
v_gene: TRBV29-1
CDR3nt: TGCAGCGTCGGACAGAGCTCCTACGAGCAGTACTTC
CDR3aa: CSVGQSSYEQYF

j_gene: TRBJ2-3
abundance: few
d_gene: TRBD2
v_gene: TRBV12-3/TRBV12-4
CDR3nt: TGTGCCAGCAGTCCCCGGACTAGCGGGGGGGCCGCGAGAAATACGCAGTATTTT
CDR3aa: CASSPRTSGGAARNTQYF

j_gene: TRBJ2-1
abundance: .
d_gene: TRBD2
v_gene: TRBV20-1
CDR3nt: TGCAGTGCTAGTAAATCTAGCGGGGGAGTGAATGAGCAGTTCTTC
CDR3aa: CSASKSSGGVNEQFF

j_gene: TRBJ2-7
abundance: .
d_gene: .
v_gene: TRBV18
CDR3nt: TGTGCTAGCTCACCTGTCAGAATTTTTGGGGGGCCACCTCATTTCTCCTACGAGCAGTACTTC
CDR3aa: CASSPVRIFGGPPHFSYEQYF

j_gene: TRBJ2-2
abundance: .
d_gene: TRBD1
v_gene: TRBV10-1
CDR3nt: TGCGCCAGCAGTGGGGACAGGATCAACACCGGGGAGCTGTTTTTT
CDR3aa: CASSGDRINTGELFF

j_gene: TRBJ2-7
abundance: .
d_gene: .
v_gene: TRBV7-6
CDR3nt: TGTGCCAGCAGCCCCGGGGCTGCGGAGTACGAGCAGTACTTC
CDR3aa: CASSPGAAEYEQYF

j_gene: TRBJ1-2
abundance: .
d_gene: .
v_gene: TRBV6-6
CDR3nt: TGTGCCAGCAGTAGCACCGGGGCCGATCCCTTCTATGGCTACACCTTC
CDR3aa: CASSSTGADPFYGYTF

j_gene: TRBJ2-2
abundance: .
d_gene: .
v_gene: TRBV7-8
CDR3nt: TGTGCCAGCAGCCTCGGGGAGCGAGGCGGGGAGCTGTTTTTT
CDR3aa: CASSLGERGGELFF

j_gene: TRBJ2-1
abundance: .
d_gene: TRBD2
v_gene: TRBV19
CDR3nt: TGTGCCAGTAGTTCTGGGGGACTAGCGGGGTCCTACAATGAGCAGTTCTTC
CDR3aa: CASSSGGLAGSYNEQFF

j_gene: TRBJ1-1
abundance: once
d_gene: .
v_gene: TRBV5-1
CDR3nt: TGCGCCAGCAGCTTGCGGCAGGGCAATGTGAACACTGAAGCTTTCTTT
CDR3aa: CASSLRQGNVNTEAFF

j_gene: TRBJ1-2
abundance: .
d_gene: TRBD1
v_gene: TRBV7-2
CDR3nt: TGTGCCAGCAGCTTAGACTTCAGTAACTACGGGACAGAGCCCTATGGCTGCACCTTC
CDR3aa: CASSLDFSNYGTEPYGCTF

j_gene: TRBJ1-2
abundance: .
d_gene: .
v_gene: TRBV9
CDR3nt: TGTGCCAGCAGCCCCGGGGGGGCCTATGGCTACACCTTC
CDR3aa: CASSPGGAYGYTF

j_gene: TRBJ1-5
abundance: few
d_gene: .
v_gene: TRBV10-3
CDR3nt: TGTGCCATCGGGGGGGGTCTGCAGCCCCAGCATTTT
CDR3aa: CAIGGGLQPQHF

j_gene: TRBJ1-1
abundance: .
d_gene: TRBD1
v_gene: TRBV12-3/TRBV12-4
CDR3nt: TGTGCCAGCAGTGGGGACAGATACACTGAAGCTTTCTTT
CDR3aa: CASSGDRYTEAFF

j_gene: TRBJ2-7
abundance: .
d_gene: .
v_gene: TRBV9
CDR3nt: TGTGCCAGCAGCGTAGACGGGACCGACTACGAGCAGTACTTC
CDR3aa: CASSVDGTDYEQYF

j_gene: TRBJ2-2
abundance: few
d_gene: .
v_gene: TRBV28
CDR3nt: TGTGCCAGCAGTCGTTACCAATTCCTGAACCAAAGGCCCGGGGAGCTGTTTTTT
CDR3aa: CASSRYQFLNQRPGELFF

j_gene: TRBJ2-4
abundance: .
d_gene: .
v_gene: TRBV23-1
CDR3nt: TGCGCCAGCAGTCATCCCGCGGCCCGGGGAAACATTCAGTACTTC
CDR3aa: CASSHPAARGNIQYF

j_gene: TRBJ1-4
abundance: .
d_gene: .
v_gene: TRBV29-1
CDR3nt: TGCAGCGTCGCCGGCACCTCGGGGGAAAAACTGTTTTTT
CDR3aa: CSVAGTSGEKLFF

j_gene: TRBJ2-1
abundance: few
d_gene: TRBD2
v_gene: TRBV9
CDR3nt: TGTGCCAGCAGCGCCCTAGGGACTAGCGGGGGTAATGAGCAGTTCTTC
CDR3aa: CASSALGTSGGNEQFF

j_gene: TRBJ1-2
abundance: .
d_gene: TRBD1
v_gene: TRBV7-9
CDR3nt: TGTGCCAGCAGCGCCCCGGGACAGGAAGGAGGAGGCTACACCTTC
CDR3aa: CASSAPGQEGGGYTF

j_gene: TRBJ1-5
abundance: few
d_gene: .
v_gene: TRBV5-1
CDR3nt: TGCGCCAGCAGCTTGGAAGGAAATAGCAATCAGCCCCAGCATTTT
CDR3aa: CASSLEGNSNQPQHF

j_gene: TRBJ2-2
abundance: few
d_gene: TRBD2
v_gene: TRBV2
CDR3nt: TGTGCCAGCAGTGGACTAGCGGGGGCCGGGGAGCTGTTTTTT
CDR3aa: CASSGLAGAGELFF

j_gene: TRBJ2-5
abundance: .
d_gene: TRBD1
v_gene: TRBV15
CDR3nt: TGTGCCACCAGCAGTCAAGTTGGGACAGGGGTAGAGACCCAGTACTTC
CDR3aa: CATSSQVGTGVETQYF

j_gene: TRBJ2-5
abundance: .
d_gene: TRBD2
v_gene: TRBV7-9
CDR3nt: TGTGCCAGCAGCTTCGCGGGACTAGCGGGGGGAGAGACCCAGTACTTC
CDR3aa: CASSFAGLAGGETQYF

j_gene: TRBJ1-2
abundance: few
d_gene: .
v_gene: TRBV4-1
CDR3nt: TGCGCCAGCAGCCAAGAAAGGCATCATAGGGTGCACCACCTTCCCTTTTATGGCTACACCTTC
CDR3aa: CASSQERHHRVHHLPFYGYTF

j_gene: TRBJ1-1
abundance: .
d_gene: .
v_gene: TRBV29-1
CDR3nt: TGCAGCGTTCAGGGAGACCTGAACACTGAAGCTTTCTTT
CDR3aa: CSVQGDLNTEAFF

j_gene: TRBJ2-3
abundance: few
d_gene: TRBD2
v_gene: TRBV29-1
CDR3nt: TGCAGCGTTGAAGACGGTGGAACTAGCGGGGACACAGATACGCAGTATTTT
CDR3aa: CSVEDGGTSGDTDTQYF

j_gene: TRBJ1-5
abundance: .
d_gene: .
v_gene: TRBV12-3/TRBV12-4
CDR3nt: TGTGCCAGCGCCCGGTCCGGGTCGAATCAGCCCCAGCATTTT
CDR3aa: CASARSGSNQPQHF

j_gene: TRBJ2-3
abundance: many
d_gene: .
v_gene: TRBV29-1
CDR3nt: TGCAGCGCCTCGTATTATGATACGCAGTATTTT
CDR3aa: CSASYYDTQYF

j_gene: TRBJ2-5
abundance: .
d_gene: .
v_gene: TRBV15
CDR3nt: TGTGCCACCAGCAGGCCCCAAGAGACCCAGTACTTC
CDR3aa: CATSRPQETQYF